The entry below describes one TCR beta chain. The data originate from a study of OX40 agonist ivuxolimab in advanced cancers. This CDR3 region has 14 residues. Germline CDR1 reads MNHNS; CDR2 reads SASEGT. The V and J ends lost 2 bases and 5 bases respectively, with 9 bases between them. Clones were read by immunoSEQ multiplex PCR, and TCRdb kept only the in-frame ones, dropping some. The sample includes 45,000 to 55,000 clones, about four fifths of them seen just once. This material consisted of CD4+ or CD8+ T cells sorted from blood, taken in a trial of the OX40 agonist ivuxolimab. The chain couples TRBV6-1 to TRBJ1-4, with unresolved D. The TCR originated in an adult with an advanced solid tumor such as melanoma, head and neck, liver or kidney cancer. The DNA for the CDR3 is TGTGCCAGCAGTGAACCCTGGAACAATGAAAAACTGTTTTTT. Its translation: CASSEPWNNEKLFF.